This entry concerns a single T cell receptor beta chain. Its matching antigen is unknown. This record belongs to a study of T cell responses to AZD1222 COVID-19 vaccine. The study, taken as a whole, reports: Females outnumbered males among donors, who were mostly white British; clonal diversity was possibly underestimated. The breadth and depth of Spike-specific TCRs increased once two AZD1222 doses had been given. Every sample of the repertoires postdated the peak T cell response. Close to half of spike-specific TCRs reportedly recognize unmutated variant regions.

The V gene's germline CDR1 is SGHKS and CDR2 YYEKEE (reference sequence). The CDR3 consists of 15 residues. The V gene lost 0 bases and the J gene lost 0 bases, with 9 bases spanning the gap. TCRdb's table, derived via immunoSEQ multiplex PCR, lists solely in-frame clones and lacks some. The repertoire consists of 150,000 to 200,000 clones, with around 92% occurring once and the leading ten covering 1% to 1.5%. Sequencing used peripheral blood, obtained on day 0 of AZD1222 vaccination. This TCR came from an adult in good health. The chain carries TRBV5-5 and TRBJ1-2; no firm D call. CDR3 loop: CASSLGAVANYGYTF. The CDR3 DNA is TGTGCCAGCAGCTTGGGGGCCGTAGCTAACTATGGCTACACCTTC. Full variable domain (missing parts from reference TRBV5-5 and TRBJ1-2): DAGVTQSPTHLIKTRGQQVTLRCSPISGHKSVSWYQQVLGQGPQFIFQYYEKEERGRGNFPDRFSARQFPNYSSELNVNALLLGDSALYLCASSLGAVANYGYTFGSGTRLTVV.